This TCR beta chain was obtained from a study of beta chain features in type 1 diabetes. About the research overall: Patients did not differ from healthy donors in age, gender or cell yield.

The study reverse transcribed the entire isolated RNA, so it sequenced expressed TCRB transcripts. Sequenced by immunoSEQ multiplex PCR; TCRdb stores in-frame clones only, minus some. The sample shows 250,000 to 350,000 clones, approximately 10% of them seen only once. Regarding the study as a whole: PCR might pick shorter templates more often, in the same way for patients and controls.

This CDR3 comprises 14 residues. V lost 0 bases and J lost 7; bases outside the gene matches: 2. In germline, CDR1 is LNHNV, CDR2 YYDKDF (reference sequence). This clone has only a few counts. Its target is unknown. This chain uses TRBV15 with TRBJ2-7; 11 bases line up with TRBD2. Material: naive CD4+ T cells from blood. This clonotype was obtained from a woman in her thirties in good health. This CDR3 is CATSRDLAGGEQYF. The DNA for the CDR3 is TGTGCCACCAGCAGAGATCTAGCGGGAGGAGAGCAGTACTTC.